Listed below are T cell receptor beta chains from one sample, sequenced in a study of low-dose radiotherapy and immunotherapy resistance in tumors. TCRdb reanalysed the reads using MiXCR and keeps one entry per CDR3 protein. Of roughly 100,000 distinct CDR3 sequences listed, less than 25% are singletons. Sequences were derived from PBMCs, sampled after low-dose radiotherapy plus immunotherapy. The receptors were sampled from a male donor with prostate cancer. CDR3s include the opening cysteine and the closing phenylalanine or tryptophan. The order of the fields is J gene, V gene, clone size, D gene, CDR3 protein, CDR3 DNA. A D gene is named only where the DNA matches it firmly. Rows may omit the clone size; those that give it use once, few, many or a size class.

TRBJ2-2 TRBV6-1 many . CASRVQSGELFF TGTGCCAGCAGGGTCCAGTCCGGGGAGCTGTTTTTT
TRBJ1-2 TRBV28 . . CASSLPHKGVGYTF TGTGCCAGCAGTTTACCGCACAAGGGGGTTGGCTACACCTTC
TRBJ1-2 TRBV12-3/TRBV12-4 many . CASSLEGLNYGYTF TGTGCCAGCAGTTTAGAGGGCCTGAACTATGGCTACACCTTC
TRBJ2-5 TRBV29-1 many . CSVGGMATWGQETQYF TGCAGCGTTGGAGGCATGGCTACCTGGGGACAAGAGACCCAGTACTTC
TRBJ2-7 TRBV27 few TRBD2 CASSPTGGRSYEQYF TGTGCCAGCAGCCCGACAGGCGGGAGGTCCTACGAGCAGTACTTC
TRBJ1-3 TRBV10-3 many . CAISPQTDSGNTIYF TGTGCCATCAGTCCACAGACGGACTCTGGAAACACCATATATTTT
TRBJ2-2 TRBV11-2 many . CASSLMSLSHGELFF TGTGCCAGCAGCTTAATGAGTCTTTCTCACGGGGAGCTGTTTTTT
TRBJ2-1 TRBV29-1 many . CSAPGVGFNNEQFF TGCAGCGCCCCTGGGGTGGGCTTCAACAATGAGCAGTTCTTC
TRBJ2-5 TRBV6-2/TRBV6-3 many TRBD1 CASTMDRGTQYF TGTGCCAGCACCATGGACAGGGGGACCCAGTACTTC
TRBJ1-1 TRBV19 . . CVSRGNTEAFF TGTGTCAGCCGGGGGAACACTGAAGCTTTCTTT
TRBJ2-7 TRBV28 few . CAVRDRTYEQYF TGTGCCGTCCGGGACCGAACCTACGAGCAGTACTTC
TRBJ2-2 TRBV7-2 . . CASSTQYNTGELFF TGTGCCAGCAGCACCCAATACAACACCGGGGAGCTGTTTTTT
TRBJ1-1 TRBV5-4 . TRBD1 CASSPHRGPNSEAFF TGTGCCAGCAGCCCCCACAGGGGGCCCAACTCCGAAGCTTTCTTT
TRBJ2-3 TRBV13 . . CASSSASGRGTDTQYF TGTGCCAGCAGCTCGGCTTCGGGTCGGGGCACAGATACGCAGTATTTT
TRBJ1-5 TRBV2 many . CASTITANQPQHF TGTGCCAGCACCATAACGGCGAATCAGCCCCAGCATTTT
TRBJ2-3 TRBV6-2/TRBV6-3 . . CASSTGSPTDTQYF TGTGCCAGCAGTACAGGCTCCCCCACAGATACGCAGTATTTT
TRBJ2-1 TRBV12-3/TRBV12-4 many . CASSVPGGLYNEQFF TGTGCCAGCAGTGTCCCGGGGGGCCTTTACAATGAGCAGTTCTTC
TRBJ1-2 TRBV4-2 many TRBD1 CASSQDAGRGGLGYTF TGTGCCAGCAGCCAAGATGCGGGCAGGGGGGGACTCGGCTACACCTTC
TRBJ2-1 TRBV7-6 . TRBD2 CASSPGGTSGRGDQFF TGTGCTAGCAGCCCAGGGGGGACTAGCGGGAGGGGGGACCAGTTCTTC
TRBJ2-5 TRBV6-5 many TRBD2 CASTKGSGAKETQYF TGTGCCAGCACCAAGGGGAGCGGGGCTAAAGAGACCCAGTACTTC
TRBJ1-1 TRBV29-1 many . CSGAPGGTEAFF TGCAGCGGGGCCCCTGGAGGGACTGAAGCTTTCTTT
TRBJ2-3 TRBV6-5 many . CASRRGLTDTQYF TGTGCCAGCCGCAGAGGGCTCACAGATACGCAGTATTTT
TRBJ2-3 TRBV27 . . CASGSSGDLDTQYF TGTGCCAGTGGGTCTTCCGGAGACCTAGATACGCAGTATTTT
TRBJ2-5 TRBV19 . . CASSIAPAETQYF TGTGCCAGTAGTATAGCCCCCGCAGAGACCCAGTACTTC